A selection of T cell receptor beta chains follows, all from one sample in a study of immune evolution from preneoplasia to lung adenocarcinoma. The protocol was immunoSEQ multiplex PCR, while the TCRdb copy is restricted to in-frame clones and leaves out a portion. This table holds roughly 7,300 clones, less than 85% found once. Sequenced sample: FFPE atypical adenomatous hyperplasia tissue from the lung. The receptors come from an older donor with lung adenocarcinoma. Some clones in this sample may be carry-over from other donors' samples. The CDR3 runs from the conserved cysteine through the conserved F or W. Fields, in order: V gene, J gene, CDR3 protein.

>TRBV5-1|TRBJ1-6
CASSLDPGSPLHF
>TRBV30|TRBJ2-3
CAWAPGRRDTQYF
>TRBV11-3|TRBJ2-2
CASSLNGGGPTRAGELFF
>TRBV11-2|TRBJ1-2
CASSLSQIYGYTF
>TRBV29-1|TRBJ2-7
CSVLVAGRYEQYF
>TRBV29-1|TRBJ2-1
CSVEGTDYNEQFF
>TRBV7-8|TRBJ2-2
CASNAQTGTPNTGELFF
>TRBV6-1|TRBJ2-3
CASSGGLDTDTQYF
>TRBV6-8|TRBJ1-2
CASSYPRTYYGYTF
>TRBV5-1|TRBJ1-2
CASSRGYGYTF
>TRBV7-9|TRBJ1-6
CASSLAGGSPLHF
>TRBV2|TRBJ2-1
CASRPGTGIGNEQFF
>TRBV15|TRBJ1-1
CATSRPLSMVAEAFF
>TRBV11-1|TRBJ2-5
CASSYPDSQQYF
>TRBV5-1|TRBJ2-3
CASSLGGGISDTQYF
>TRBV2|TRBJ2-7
CASSTLTGGEQYF
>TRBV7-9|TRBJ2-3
CASSPGPGREYF
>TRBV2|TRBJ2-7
CASRRGYEQYF
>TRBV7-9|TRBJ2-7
CASSDGQGAEYEQYF
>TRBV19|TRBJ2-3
CASRKREGGTTDTQYF
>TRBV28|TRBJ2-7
CASSLRQGYEQYF
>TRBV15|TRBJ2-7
CATSSRGAEQYF
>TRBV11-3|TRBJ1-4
CASRRNGASATNEKLFF
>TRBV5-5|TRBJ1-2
CASSLVNYGYTF
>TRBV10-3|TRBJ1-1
CAISESGDLNTEAFF
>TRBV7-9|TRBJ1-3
CASSYRQIDTIYF
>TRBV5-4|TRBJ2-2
CASSLAGATNTGELFF
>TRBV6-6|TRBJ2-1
CASGRGELAGGEQFF
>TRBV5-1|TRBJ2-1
CASRKGEAYNEQFF
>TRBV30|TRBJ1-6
CAWRQGSYNSPLHF
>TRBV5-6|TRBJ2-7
CASSLGHRETYEQYF
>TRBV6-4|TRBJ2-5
CASSVTGVPGETQYF
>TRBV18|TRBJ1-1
CASSPGVNTEAFF
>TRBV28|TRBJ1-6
CASTLLGPKDSPLHF
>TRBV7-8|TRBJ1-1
CASSSLAGSNTEAFF
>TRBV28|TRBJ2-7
CASRLRGGNGQAYEQYF
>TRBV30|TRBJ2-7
CAWKVRETFEQYF
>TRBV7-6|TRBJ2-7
CASSQGQVNGEQYF
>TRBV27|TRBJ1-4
CASSPDATNEKLFF